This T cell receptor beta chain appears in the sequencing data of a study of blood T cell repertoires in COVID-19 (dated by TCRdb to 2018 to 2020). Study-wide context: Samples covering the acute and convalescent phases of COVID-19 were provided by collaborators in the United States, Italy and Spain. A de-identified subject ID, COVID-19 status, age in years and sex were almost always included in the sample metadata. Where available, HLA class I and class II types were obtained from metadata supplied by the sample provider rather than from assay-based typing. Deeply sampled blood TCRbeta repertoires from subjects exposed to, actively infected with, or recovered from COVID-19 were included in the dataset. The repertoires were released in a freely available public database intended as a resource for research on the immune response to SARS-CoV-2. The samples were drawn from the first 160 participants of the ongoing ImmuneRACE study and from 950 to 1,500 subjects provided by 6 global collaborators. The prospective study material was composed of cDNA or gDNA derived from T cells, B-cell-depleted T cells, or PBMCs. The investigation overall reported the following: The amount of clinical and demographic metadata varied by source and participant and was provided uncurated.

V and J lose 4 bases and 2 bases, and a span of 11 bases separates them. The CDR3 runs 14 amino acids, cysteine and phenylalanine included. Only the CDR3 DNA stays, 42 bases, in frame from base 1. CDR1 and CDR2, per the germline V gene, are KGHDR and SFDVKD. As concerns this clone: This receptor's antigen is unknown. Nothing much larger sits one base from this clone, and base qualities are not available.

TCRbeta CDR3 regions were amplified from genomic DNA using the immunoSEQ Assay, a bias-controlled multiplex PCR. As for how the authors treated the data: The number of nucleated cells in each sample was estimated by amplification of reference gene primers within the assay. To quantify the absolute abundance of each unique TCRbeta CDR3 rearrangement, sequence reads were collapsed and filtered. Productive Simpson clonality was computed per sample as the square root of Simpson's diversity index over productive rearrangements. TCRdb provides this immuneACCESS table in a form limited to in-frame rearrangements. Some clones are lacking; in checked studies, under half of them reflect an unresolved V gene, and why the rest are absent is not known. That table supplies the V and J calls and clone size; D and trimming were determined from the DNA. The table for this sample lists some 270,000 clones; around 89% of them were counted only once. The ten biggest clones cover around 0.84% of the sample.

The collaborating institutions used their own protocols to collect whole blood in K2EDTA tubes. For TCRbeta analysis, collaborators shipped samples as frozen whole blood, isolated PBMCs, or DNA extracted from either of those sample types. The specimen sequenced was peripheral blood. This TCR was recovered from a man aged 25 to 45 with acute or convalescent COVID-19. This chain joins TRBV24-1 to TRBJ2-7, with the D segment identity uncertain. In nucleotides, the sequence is TGTGCCACCAGTGACATAGTGTACCCCTACGAGCAGTACTTC. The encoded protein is CATSDIVYPYEQYF.